This T cell receptor (beta chain) derives from a study of response to subunit inactivated influenza vaccine. CDR3 length: 15 amino acids. Germline CDR1 is MDHEN and CDR2 is SYDVKM. Germline trimming cut 6 bases from V and 0 bases from J; bases unmatched to any gene: 4. In this sample, this clonotype turned up many times. Its antigen is as yet unknown. Study results and caveats: Authors suggested that a seasonal influenza vaccination recruits few new T cells each time.

TCRdb used MiXCR to reprocess the RT-PCR reads, holding one entry per CDR3 protein. Of around 520,000 distinct CDR3 sequences listed, 10% to 15% are singletons. This sample comprised PBMCs from blood, obtained on the day of vaccination. The receptor was isolated from a man in his forties or fifties who received an inactivated influenza vaccine. The gene calls are TRBV28 and TRBJ2-3; 9 bases align to TRBD2. The CDR3 here is CASRLAGSSTDTQYF. The CDR3 nucleotides are TGTGCCAGCAGACTAGCGGGCTCTAGCACAGATACGCAGTATTTT.